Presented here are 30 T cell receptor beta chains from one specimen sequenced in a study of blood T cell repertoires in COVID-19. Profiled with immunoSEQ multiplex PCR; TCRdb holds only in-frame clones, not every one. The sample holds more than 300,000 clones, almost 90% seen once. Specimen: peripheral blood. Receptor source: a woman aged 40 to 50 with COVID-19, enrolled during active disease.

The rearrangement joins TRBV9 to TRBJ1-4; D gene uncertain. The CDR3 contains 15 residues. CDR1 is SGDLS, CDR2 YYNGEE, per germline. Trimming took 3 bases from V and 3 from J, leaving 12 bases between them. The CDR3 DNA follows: TGTGCCAGCAGCGCCGACGGGGTGTCTAATGAAAAACTGTTTTTT. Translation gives CASSADGVSNEKLFF. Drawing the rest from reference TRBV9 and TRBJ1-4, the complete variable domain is DSGVTQTPKHLITATGQRVTLRCSPRSGDLSVYWYQQSLDQGLQFLIQYYNGEERAKGNILERFSAQQFPDLHSELNLSSLELGDSALYFCASSADGVSNEKLFFGSGTQLSVL.

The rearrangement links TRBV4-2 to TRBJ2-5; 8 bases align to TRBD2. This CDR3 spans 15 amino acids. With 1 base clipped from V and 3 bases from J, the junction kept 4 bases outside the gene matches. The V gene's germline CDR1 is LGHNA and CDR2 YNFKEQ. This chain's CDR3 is CASSQVGGGKETQYF. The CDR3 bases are TGTGCCAGCAGCCAAGTCGGGGGGGGAAAAGAGACCCAGTACTTC.

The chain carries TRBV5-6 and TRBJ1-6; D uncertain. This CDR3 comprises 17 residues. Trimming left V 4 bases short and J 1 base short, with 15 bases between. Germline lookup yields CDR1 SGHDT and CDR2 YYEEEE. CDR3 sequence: CASSRRPAGSYNSPLHF. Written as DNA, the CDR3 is TGTGCCAGCAGCCGTAGACCTGCGGGGTCCTATAATTCACCCCTCCACTTT.

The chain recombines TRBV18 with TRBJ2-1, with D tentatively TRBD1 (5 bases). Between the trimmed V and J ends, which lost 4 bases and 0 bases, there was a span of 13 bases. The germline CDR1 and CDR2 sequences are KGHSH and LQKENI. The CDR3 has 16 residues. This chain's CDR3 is CASSRGLQNSYNEQFF. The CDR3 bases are TGTGCCAGCTCACGGGGCCTGCAAAACTCCTACAATGAGCAGTTCTTC.

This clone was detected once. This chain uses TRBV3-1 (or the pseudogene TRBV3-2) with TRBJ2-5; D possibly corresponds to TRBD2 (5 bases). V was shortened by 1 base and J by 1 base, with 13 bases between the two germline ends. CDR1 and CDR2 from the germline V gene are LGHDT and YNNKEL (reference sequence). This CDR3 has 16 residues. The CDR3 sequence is CASSQVILRGQETQYF. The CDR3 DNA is TGTGCCAGCAGCCAAGTTATTCTCCGGGGCCAAGAGACCCAGTACTTC.

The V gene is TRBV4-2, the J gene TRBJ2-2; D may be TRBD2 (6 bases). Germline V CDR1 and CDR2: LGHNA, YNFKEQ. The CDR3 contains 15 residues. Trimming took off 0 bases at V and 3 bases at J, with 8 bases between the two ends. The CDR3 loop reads CASSQEAGYTGELFF. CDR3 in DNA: TGTGCCAGCAGCCAAGAGGCGGGATACACCGGGGAGCTGTTTTTT.

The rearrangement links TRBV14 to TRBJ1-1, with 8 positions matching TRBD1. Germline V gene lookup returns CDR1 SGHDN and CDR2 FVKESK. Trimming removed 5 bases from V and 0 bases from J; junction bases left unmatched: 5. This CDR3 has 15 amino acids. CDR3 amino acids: CASSKTGAMNTEAFF. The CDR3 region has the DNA TGTGCCAGCAGCAAGACAGGGGCTATGAACACTGAAGCTTTCTTT. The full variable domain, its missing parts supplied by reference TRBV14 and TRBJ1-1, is EAGVTQFPSHSVIEKGQTVTLRCDPISGHDNLYWYRRVMGKEIKFLLHFVKESKQDESGMPNNRFLAERTGGTYSTLKVQPAELEDSGVYFCASSKTGAMNTEAFFGQGTRLTVV.

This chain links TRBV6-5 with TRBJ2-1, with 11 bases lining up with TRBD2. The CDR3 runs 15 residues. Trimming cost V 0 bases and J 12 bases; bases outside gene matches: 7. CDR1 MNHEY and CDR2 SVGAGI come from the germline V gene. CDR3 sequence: CASSYSLAGVYRQFF. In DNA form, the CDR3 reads TGTGCCAGCAGTTACTCACTAGCGGGAGTTTATCGGCAGTTCTTC.

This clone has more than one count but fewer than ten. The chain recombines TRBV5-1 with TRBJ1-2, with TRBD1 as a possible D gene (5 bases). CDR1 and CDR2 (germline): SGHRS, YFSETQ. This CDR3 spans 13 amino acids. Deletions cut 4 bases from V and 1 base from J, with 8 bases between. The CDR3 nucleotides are TGCGCCAGCAGCCTGGGGCTTAACTATGGCTACACCTTC. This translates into CASSLGLNYGYTF.

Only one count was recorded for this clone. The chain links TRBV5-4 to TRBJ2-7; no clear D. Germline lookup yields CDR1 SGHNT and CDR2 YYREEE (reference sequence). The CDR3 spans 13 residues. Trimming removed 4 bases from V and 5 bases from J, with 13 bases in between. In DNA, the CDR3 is TGTGCCAGCAGCGCCGGAGCAAACGACGAGCAGTACTTC. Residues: CASSAGANDEQYF.

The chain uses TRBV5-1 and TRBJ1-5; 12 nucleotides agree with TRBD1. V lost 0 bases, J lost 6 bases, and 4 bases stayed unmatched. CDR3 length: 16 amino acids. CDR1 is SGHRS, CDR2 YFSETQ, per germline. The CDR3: CASSLGGTGGFQPQHF. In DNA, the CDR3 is TGCGCCAGCAGCTTGGGCGGGACAGGGGGCTTTCAGCCCCAGCATTTT.

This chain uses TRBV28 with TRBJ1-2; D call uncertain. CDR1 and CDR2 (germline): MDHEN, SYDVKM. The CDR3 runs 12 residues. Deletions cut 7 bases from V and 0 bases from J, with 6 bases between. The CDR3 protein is CASTFSNYGYTF. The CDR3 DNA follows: TGTGCCAGCACCTTTTCTAACTATGGCTACACCTTC.

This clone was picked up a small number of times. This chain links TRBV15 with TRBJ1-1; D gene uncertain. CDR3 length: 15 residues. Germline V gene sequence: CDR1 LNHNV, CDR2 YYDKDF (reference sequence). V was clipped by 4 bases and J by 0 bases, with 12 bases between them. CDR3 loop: CATSTAGRVNTEAFF. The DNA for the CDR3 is TGTGCCACCAGCACGGCCGGGAGGGTGAACACTGAAGCTTTCTTT. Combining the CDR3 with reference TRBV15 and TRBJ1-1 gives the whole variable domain DAMVIQNPRYQVTQFGKPVTLSCSQTLNHNVMYWYQQKSSQAPKLLFHYYDKDFNNEADTPDNFQSRRPNTSFCFLDIRSPGLGDTAMYLCATSTAGRVNTEAFFGQGTRLTVV.

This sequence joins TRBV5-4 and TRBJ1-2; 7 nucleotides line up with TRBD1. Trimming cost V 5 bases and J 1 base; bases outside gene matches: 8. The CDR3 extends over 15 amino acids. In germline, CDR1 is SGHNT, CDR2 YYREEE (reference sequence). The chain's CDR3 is CASSPDRRINYGYTF. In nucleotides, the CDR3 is TGTGCCAGCAGTCCGGACAGGAGAATTAACTATGGCTACACCTTC.

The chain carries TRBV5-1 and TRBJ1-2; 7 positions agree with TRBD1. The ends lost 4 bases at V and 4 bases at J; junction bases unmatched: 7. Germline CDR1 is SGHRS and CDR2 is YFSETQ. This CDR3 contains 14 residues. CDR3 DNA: TGCGCCAGCAGCCCAGGGACAGTTGGCTATGGCTACACCTTC. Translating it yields CASSPGTVGYGYTF.

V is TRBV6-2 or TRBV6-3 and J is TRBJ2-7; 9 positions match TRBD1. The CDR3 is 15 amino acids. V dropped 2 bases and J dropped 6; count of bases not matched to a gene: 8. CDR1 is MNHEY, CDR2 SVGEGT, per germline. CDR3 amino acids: CASSYGGQGRSEQYF. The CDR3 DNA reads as TGTGCCAGCAGTTACGGGGGACAGGGAAGGAGCGAGCAGTACTTC.

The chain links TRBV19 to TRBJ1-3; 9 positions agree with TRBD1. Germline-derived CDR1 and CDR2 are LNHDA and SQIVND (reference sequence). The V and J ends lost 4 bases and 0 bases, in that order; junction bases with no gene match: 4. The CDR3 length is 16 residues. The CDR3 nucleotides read TGTGCCAGTAGTACCGGGACAGGGAGCTCTGGAAACACCATATATTTT. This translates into CASSTGTGSSGNTIYF.

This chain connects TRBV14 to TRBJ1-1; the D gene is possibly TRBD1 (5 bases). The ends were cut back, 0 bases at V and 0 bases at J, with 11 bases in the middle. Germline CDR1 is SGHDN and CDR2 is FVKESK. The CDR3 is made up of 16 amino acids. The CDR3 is CASSQDLGQLNTEAFF. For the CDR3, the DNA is TGTGCCAGCAGCCAAGATCTCGGACAATTGAACACTGAAGCTTTCTTT.

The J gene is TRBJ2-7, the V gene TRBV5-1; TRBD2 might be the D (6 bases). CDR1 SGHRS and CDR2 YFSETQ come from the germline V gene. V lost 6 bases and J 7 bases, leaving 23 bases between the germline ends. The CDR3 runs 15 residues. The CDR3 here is CASTSGLRRAEEQYF. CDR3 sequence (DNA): TGCGCCAGCACCTCCGGCCTTAGGAGGGCCGAGGAGCAGTACTTC.

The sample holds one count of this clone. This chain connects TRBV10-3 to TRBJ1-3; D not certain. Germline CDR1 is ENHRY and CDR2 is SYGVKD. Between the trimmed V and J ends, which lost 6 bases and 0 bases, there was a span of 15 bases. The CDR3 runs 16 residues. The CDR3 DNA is TGTGCCATCAGCGGACTACGACCCAACTCTGGAAACACCATATATTTT. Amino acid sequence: CAISGLRPNSGNTIYF.

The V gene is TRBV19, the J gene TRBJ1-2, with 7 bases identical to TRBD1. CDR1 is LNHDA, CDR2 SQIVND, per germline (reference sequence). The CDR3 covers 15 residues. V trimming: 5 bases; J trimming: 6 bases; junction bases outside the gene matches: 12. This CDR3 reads CASSGPFSGTDGYTF. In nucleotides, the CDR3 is TGTGCCAGTAGTGGCCCGTTCTCCGGGACAGATGGCTACACCTTC.

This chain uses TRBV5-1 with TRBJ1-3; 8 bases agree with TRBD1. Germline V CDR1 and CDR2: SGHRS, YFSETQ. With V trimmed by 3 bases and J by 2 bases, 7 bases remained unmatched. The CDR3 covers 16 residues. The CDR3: CASSSSGQATGNTIYF. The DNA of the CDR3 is TGCGCCAGCAGCTCCTCGGGACAGGCGACTGGAAACACCATATATTTT. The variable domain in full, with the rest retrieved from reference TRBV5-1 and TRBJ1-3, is KAGVTQTPRYLIKTRGQQVTLSCSPISGHRSVSWYQQTPGQGLQFLFEYFSETQRNKGNFPGRFSGRQFSNSRSEMNVSTLELGDSALYLCASSSSGQATGNTIYFGEGSWLTVV.

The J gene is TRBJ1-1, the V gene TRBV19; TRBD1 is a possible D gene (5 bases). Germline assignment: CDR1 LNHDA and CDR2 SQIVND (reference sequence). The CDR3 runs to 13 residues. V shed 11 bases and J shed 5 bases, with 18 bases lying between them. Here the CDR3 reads CAVGRQGGTEAFF. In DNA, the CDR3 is TGTGCCGTAGGAAGGCAGGGAGGAACTGAAGCTTTCTTT.

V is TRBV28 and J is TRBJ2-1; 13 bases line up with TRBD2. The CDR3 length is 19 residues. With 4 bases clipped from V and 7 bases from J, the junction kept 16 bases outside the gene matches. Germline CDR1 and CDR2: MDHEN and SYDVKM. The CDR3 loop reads CASSSPTSGRASRQNEQFF. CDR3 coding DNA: TGTGCCAGCAGTTCGCCTACTAGCGGGAGGGCCTCGAGGCAAAATGAGCAGTTCTTC.

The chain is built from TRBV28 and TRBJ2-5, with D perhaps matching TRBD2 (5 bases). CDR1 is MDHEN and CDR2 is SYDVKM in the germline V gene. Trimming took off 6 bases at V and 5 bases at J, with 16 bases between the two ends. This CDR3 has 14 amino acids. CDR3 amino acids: CASRSHGRVETQYF. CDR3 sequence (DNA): TGTGCCAGCAGGTCCCACGGGCGGGTCGAGACCCAGTACTTC.

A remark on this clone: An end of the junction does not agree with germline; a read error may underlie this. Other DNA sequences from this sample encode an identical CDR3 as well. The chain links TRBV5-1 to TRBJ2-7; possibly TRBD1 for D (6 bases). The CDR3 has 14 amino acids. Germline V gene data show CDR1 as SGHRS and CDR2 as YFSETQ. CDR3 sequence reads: CASSLAVQGYEQYF. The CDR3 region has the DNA TGCGCCAGCAGCTTGGCCGTACAGGGCTACGAACAGTACTTC.

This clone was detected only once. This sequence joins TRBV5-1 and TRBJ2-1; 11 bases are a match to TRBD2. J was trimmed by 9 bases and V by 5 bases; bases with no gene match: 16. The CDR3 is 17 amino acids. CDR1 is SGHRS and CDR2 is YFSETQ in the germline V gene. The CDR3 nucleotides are TGCGCCAGCAGTTCCTCCCAGGCTAGCGGGAGGCGGGGTGAGCAGTTCTTC. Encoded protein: CASSSSQASGRRGEQFF.

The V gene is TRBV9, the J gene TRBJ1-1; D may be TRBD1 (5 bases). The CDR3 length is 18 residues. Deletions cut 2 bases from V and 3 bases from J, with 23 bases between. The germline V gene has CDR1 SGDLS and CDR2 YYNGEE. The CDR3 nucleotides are TGTGCCAGCAGCGTCGCGGATATTAGGCAGGGAGGGGACACTGAAGCTTTCTTT. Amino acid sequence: CASSVADIRQGGDTEAFF.

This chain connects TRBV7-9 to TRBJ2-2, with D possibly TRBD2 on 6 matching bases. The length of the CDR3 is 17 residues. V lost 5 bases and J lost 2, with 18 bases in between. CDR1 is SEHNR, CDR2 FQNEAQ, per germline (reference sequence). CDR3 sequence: CASSPRIWRANTGELFF. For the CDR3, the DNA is TGTGCCAGCAGCCCCCGAATTTGGAGGGCCAACACCGGGGAGCTGTTTTTT.

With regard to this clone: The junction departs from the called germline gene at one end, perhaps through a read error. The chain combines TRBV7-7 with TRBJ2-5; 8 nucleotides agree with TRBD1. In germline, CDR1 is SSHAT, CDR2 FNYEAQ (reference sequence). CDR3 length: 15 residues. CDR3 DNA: TGTGCTAGCAGCCCCGACAGGGGCAACCAAGAGACCCAGTACTTC. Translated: CASSPDRGNQETQYF.